This T cell receptor (beta chain) was found in a study of T cells in Graves' hyperthyroidism and ophthalmopathy. Findings and limits, study-wide: The majority of expanded thyroid clonotypes above 0.001 also appeared in blood. From stable hyperthyroidism, ophthalmopathy was separated by a 13 V-J model.

Ophthalmopathy patients had Clinical Activity Score at least 3, NOSPECS grade at least 4, duration under 3 months. The PBMCs studied were ones that came from 10 ml fresh peripheral blood. Germline V gene data show CDR1 as SGDLS and CDR2 as YYNGEE. The trim removed 0 bases at V and 6 bases at J, leaving 8 bases unmatched. The CDR3 loop spans 16 amino acids. This clonotype was detected many times. Its matching antigen is unknown. The CDR3 regions of TCR beta were amplified from RNA transcripts. Using the HTBI primer set, a first-round RT-PCR was run on the TCR CDR3. From the multiplex PCR reads, TCRdb called clonotypes with MiXCR, one entry per CDR3 protein. The sample comprises approximately 610,000 distinct CDR3 sequences, roughly 15% of which are singletons, and around 4% rests with the top ten.

The sequence was obtained from a woman aged 40 to 50 with Graves' ophthalmopathy. What was sequenced was blood. The V gene is TRBV9, the J gene TRBJ2-2; 7 nucleotides match TRBD1. The CDR3 is CASSVATGVLPGELFF. The CDR3 DNA reads as TGTGCCAGCAGCGTAGCTACAGGGGTGTTGCCCGGGGAGCTGTTTTTT.